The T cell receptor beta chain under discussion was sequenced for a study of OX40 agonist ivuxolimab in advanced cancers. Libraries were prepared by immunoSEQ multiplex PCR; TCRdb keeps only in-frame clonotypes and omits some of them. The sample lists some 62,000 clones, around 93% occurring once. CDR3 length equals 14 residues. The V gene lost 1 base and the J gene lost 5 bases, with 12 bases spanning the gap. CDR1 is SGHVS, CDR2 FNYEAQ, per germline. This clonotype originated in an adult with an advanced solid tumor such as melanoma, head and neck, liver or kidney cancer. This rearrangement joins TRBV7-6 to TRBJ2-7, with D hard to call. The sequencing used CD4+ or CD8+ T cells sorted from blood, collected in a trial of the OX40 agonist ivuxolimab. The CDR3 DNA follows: TGTGCCAGCAGCTTAGACCGAGCTTTTGACGAGCAGTACTTC. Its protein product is CASSLDRAFDEQYF.